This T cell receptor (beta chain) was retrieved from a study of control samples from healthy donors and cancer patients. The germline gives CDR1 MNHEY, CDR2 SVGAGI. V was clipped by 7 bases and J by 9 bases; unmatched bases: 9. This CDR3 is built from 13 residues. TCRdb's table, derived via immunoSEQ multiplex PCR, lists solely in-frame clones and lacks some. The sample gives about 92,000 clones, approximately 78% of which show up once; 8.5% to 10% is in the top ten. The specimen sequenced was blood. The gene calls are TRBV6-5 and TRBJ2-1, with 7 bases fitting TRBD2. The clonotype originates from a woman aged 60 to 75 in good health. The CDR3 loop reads CASIGLGGTEQFF. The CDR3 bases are TGTGCCAGCATCGGACTAGGAGGGACTGAGCAGTTCTTC.